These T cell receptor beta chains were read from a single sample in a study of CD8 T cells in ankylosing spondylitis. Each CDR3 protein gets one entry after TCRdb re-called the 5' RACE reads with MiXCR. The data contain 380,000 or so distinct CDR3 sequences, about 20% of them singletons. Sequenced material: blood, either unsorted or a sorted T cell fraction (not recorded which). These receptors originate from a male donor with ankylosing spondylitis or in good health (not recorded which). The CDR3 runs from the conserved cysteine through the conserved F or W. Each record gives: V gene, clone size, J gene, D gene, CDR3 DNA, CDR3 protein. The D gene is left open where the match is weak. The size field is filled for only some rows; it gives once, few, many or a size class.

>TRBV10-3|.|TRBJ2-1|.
TGTGCCATTAGTGTCGAGGGGGACAATGAGCAGTTCTTC
CAISVEGDNEQFF
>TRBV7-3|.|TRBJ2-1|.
TGTGCCAGCAGCTGGGGGGGCGGTGAGCAGTTCTTC
CASSWGGGEQFF
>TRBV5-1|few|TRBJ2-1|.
TGCGCCAGCAGCTTGACGGATGGCTCCTACAATGAGCAGTTCTTC
CASSLTDGSYNEQFF
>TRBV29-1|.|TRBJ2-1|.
TGCAGCGTTGAAGGGGAGGGGGGTAAGTTCTTC
CSVEGEGGKFF
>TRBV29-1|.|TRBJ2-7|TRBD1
TGCAGCGTCCGCCGGGACAGGGGGTACGAGCAGTACTTC
CSVRRDRGYEQYF
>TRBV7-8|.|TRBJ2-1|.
TGTGCCAGCAGCTTAGCGGAGATAGAGACTGGGGAAAGAAACTACAATGAGCAGTTCTTC
CASSLAEIETGERNYNEQFF
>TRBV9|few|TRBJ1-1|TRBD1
TGTGCCAGCAGCGGCCAGGGACAGGTTTATGGCGAAGCTTTCTTT
CASSGQGQVYGEAFF
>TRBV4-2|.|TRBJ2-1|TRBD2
TGTGCCAGCAGCCACGGGGGGGCCCTTGGTGAGCAGTTCTTC
CASSHGGALGEQFF
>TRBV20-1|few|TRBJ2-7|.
TGCAGTGCTAGAGAGGACAGATACATGGCCTACGAGCAGTACTTC
CSAREDRYMAYEQYF
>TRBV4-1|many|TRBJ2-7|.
TGCGCCAGCAGCCAAGACCCCAGGAGCTACGAGCAGTACTTC
CASSQDPRSYEQYF
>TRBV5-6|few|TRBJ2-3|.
TGTGCCAGCAGTATGACAAGGCCTAGCACAGATACGCAGTATTTT
CASSMTRPSTDTQYF
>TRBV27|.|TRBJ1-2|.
TGTGCCAGCCGCTACGGGGGGGTAGACTATGGCTACACCTTC
CASRYGGVDYGYTF
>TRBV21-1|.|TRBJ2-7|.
TGTGCCAGCAGCAAAGGGGAAGGAGACAGGGGATACGAGCAGTACTTC
CASSKGEGDRGYEQYF
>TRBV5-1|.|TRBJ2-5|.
TGCGCCAGCAGCTTGGATCTGGGGAACCAAGAGACCCAGTACTTC
CASSLDLGNQETQYF
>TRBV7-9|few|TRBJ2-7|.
TGTGCCAGCAGCTCCACGAGTGAGCAGTACTTC
CASSSTSEQYF
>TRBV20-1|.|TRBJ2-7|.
TGCAGTGCTAGAAATTTTGCGGCGAGCTCCTACGAGCAGTACTTC
CSARNFAASSYEQYF
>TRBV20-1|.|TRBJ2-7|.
TGCAGTGCCGACGGTTACGAGCAGTACTTC
CSADGYEQYF
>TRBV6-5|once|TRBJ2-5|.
TGTGCCAGCAGTTACGGTTGGGTTGCGGAGACCCAGTACTTC
CASSYGWVAETQYF
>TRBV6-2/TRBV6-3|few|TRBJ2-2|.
TGTGCCAGCAGTTACTCGGGGCCCAACACCGGGGAGCTGTTTTTT
CASSYSGPNTGELFF
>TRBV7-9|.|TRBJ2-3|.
TGTGCCAGCAGCTCCCGACGGGGAGCTTATACGCAGTATTTT
CASSSRRGAYTQYF
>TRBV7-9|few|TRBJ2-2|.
TGTGCCAGCACCCCCCCCGAACACCGGGACACCGGGGAGCTGTTTTTT
CASTPPEHRDTGELFF
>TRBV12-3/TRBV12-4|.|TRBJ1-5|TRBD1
TGTGCCAGCAGTGCAGGACAGGGGACTTATCAGCCCCAGCATTTT
CASSAGQGTYQPQHF
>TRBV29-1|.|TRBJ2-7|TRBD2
TGCAGCGTTGTTGCGGGGGGGCCCATCGAGCAGTACTTC
CSVVAGGPIEQYF
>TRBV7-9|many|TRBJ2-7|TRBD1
TGTGCCAGCAGCCCAACCGGGACAGGAGGGGGAGAGCAGTACTTC
CASSPTGTGGGEQYF
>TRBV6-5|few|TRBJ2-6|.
TGTGCCAGCAGTTACTCGTCCGGGGCCAACGTCCTGACTTTC
CASSYSSGANVLTF
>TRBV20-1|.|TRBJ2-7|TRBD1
TGCAGTGTCACGGGACAGGGGTTGTACGAGCAGTACTTC
CSVTGQGLYEQYF
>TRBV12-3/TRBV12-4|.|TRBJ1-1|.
TGTGCCAGCAGTCCCGTCGTAAGGGGCCTCACTGAAGCTTTCTTT
CASSPVVRGLTEAFF
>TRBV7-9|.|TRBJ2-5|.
TGTGCCAGCAGCCGCCCGTGGGAGACCCAGTACTTC
CASSRPWETQYF